This T cell receptor (beta chain) stems from a study of vaccination and CD4 T cells after COVID-19. Study at large: Each participant underwent a two-dose regimen of either the BNT162b2 or the mRNA-1273 vaccine. Convalescent patients gave post-COVID blood a median about 100 days post-diagnosis, range 35 to 161. The peptides that stimulated the cells were overlapping spike peptides from SARS-CoV-2, HCoV-NL63, HCoV-OC43 and HCoV-229E.

This CDR3 region has 13 residues. The V end was cut by 2 bases, the J end by 3 bases, with 5 bases between. Germline lookup yields CDR1 SGHRS and CDR2 YFSETQ. Cultured CD4+ T-cell DNA underwent Oncomine TCR Beta short-read sequencing. Each CDR3 protein is one row after TCRdb ran MiXCR on the PCR reads. The table has some 10,000 distinct CDR3 sequences, around 50% seen once. Noted treatment: roughly 11-day PBMC culture with coronavirus spike peptide pools or control peptides (ViraFEST assay). To note about this clonotype: Its antigen remains unidentified.

V usage is TRBV5-1 and J usage is TRBJ2-2, with D uncertain. This TCR came from a human donor who had recovered from COVID-19. Source material: CD4+ T cells from blood, cultured in vitro. The CDR3 DNA reads TGCGCCAGCAGCTTCTCGGACACCGGGGAGCTGTTTTTT. Translating gives CASSFSDTGELFF.